The 6 T cell receptor beta chains below all came from one sample that was sequenced in a study of T cells in Graves' hyperthyroidism and ophthalmopathy (dated by TCRdb to the late 2010s). Library construction relied on multiplex PCR. The run used an Illumina HiSeq 2000. TCR beta CDR3 regions were amplified from RNA transcripts. For the first round of RT-PCR on the TCR CDR3, the HTBI primer set was used together with the Qiagen OneStep RT-PCR kit. TCRdb reprocessing: public reads trimmed at Q25 with fastp, clones called with MiXCR, in-frame beta chains kept. Under each unique CDR3 protein, matching rows form one entry showing the most common genes and DNA. The sample yields hundreds of thousands of distinct CDR3 sequences; 35% to 40% were counted once. Around 9.3% of the sample is held by the ten biggest clonotypes. The sequenced material came from blood. The receptors stem from a young man with Graves' hyperthyroidism.

The chain couples TRBV7-9 to TRBJ2-5; 7 bases map to TRBD2. Germline V CDR1 and CDR2: SEHNR, FQNEAQ (reference sequence). The CDR3 has 16 amino acids. The ends lost 2 bases at V and 3 bases at J; junction bases unmatched: 9. CDR3 DNA sequence: TGTGCCAGCAGCTTAAGGCGACGCGGGGGAGAAGAGACCCAGTACTTC. It specifies CASSLRRRGGEETQYF.

This clonotype was picked up a small number of times. The chain joins TRBV6-6 to TRBJ2-5; D is perhaps TRBD2 (6 bases). The CDR3 covers 15 residues. The V gene lost 2 bases and the J gene lost 4 bases, with 14 bases spanning the gap. Germline values: CDR1 MNHNY, CDR2 SVGAGI (reference sequence). The CDR3: CASSYSVEGGETQYF. Here the CDR3 DNA reads TGTGCCAGCAGTTACAGCGTGGAGGGCGGAGAGACCCAGTACTTC.

This clonotype was seen a few times. The rearrangement links TRBV7-2 to TRBJ1-4; 10 bases agree with TRBD1. This CDR3 has 14 amino acids. Germline lookup yields CDR1 SGHTA and CDR2 FQGNSA. J gave up 8 bases and V 5 bases, and 5 bases lay outside the gene matches. The CDR3: CASSRQGAAEKLFF. The CDR3 bases are TGTGCCAGCAGCAGACAGGGGGCGGCCGAAAAACTGTTTTTT.

This clonotype was seen a few times. The J gene is TRBJ2-2, the V gene TRBV12-3 or TRBV12-4, with D perhaps given as TRBD1 or TRBD2 (5 bases each). The CDR3 totals 14 residues. Trimming pared 7 bases from V and 3 bases from J, leaving 12 bases between. Written as DNA, the CDR3 is TGTGCCAGCATGGATGAGGGGTACACCGGGGAGCTGTTTTTT. The encoded protein is CASMDEGYTGELFF.

In the case of this clonotype: Possible read error: a much larger clone is one base away. V gene TRBV25-1 combines with J gene TRBJ1-3; no clear D. V shed 6 bases and J shed 0 bases, with 6 bases lying between them. CDR3 length equals 13 residues. Germline V gene sequence: CDR1 MGHDK, CDR2 SYGVNS. This chain's CDR3 is CASRGYSGNTIYF. DNA of the CDR3: TGTGCCAGCAGGGGCTACTCTGGAAACACCATATATTTT.

This clonotype has a count of ten or more. The rearrangement uses TRBV25-1 and TRBJ1-2; no clear D. CDR1 is MGHDK and CDR2 is SYGVNS in the germline V gene. The V end was cut by 2 bases, the J end by 8 bases, with 15 bases between. This CDR3 has 14 residues. DNA for the CDR3: TGTGCCAGCAGTGAAGAAGGAGAAAGTAGCGGCTACACCTTC. Translation: CASSEEGESSGYTF.